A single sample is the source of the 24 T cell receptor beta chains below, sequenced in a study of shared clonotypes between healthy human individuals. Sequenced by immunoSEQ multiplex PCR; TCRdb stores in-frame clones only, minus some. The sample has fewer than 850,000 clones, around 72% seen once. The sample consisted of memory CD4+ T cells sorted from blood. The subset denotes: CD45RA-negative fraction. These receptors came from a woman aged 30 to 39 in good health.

The DNA of the CDR3 is TGTGCCAGCAGCCCCCCCTGGGAGACTGAAGCTTTCTTT. It codes for CASSPPWETEAFF. The rearrangement joins TRBV7-8 to TRBJ1-1, with unresolved D. Germline CDR1 is SGHVS and CDR2 is FQNEAQ. Deletions cut 5 bases from V and 5 bases from J, with 12 bases between. This CDR3 region has 13 residues.

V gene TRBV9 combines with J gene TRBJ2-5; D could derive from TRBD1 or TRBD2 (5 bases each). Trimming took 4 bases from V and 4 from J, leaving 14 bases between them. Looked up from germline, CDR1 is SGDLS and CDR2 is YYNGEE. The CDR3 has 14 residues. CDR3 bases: TGTGCCAGCAGCCAACCGGGGCGTTCAGAGACCCAGTACTTC. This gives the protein CASSQPGRSETQYF.

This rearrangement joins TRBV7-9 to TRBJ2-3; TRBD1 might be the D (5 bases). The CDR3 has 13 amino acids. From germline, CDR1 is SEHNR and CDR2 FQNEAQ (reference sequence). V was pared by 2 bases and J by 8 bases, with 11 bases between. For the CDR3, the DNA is TGTGCCAGCAGCTTATTGTCTCAGGGTACGCAGTATTTT. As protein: CASSLLSQGTQYF.

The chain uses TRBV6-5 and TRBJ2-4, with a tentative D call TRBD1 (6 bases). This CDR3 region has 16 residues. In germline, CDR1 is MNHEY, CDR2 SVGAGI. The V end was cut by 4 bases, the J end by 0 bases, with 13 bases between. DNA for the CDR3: TGTGCCAGCAGTTCCGGGACAAGATTAGCCAAAAACATTCAGTACTTC. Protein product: CASSSGTRLAKNIQYF.

Here the CDR3 DNA reads TGTGCCAGCAGCCTGGCAGGGGCAGGGAGAAGAAAGTATGGCTACACCTTC. Translating gives CASSLAGAGRRKYGYTF. The chain has TRBV27 and TRBJ1-2; possibly TRBD1 for D (6 bases). The germline V and J ends were trimmed by 6 bases and 5 bases, with 25 bases remaining between them. The germline V gene has CDR1 MNHEY and CDR2 SMNVEV (reference sequence). CDR3 length equals 17 residues.

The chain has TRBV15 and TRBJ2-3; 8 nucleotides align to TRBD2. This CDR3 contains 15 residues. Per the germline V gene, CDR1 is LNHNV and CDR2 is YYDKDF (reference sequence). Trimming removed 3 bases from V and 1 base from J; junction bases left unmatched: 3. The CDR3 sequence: CATSSKAGGTDTQYF. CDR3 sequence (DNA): TGTGCCACCAGCAGCAAAGCGGGAGGCACAGATACGCAGTATTTT.

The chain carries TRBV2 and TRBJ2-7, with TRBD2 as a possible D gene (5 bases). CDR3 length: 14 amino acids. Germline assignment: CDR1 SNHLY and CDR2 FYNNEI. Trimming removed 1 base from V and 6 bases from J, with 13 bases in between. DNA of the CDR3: TGTGCCAGCAGTGAAGGGTTAGCGCTTGGCGAGCAGTACTTC. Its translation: CASSEGLALGEQYF. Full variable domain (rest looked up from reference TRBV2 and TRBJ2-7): EPEVTQTPSHQVTQMGQEVILRCVPISNHLYFYWYRQILGQKVEFLVSFYNNEISEKSEIFDDQFSVERPDGSNFTLKIRSTKLEDSAMYFCASSEGLALGEQYFGPGTRLTVT.

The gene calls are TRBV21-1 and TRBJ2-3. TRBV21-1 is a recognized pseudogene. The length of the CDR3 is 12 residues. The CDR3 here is CASSKRMISQYF. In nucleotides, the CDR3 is TGTGCCAGCAGCAAACGGATGATCTCGCAGTATTTT.

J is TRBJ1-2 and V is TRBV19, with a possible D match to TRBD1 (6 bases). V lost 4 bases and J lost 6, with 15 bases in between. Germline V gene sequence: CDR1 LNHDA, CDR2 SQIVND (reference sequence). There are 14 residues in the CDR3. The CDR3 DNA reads TGTGCCAGTAGTACGCGACAGGAAGTCAATGGCTACACCTTC. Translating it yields CASSTRQEVNGYTF.

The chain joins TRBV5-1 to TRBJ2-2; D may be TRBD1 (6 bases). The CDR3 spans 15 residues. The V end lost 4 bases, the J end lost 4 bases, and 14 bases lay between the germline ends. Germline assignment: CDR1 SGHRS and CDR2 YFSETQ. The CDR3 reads CASSHAGDRTGELFF. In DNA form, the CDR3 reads TGCGCCAGCAGCCATGCAGGGGACCGCACCGGGGAGCTGTTTTTT.

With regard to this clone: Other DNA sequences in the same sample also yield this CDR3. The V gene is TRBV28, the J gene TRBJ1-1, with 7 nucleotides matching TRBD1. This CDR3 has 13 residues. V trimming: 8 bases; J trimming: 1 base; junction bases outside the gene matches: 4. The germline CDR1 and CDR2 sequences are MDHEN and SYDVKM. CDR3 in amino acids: CASRDRKNTEAFF. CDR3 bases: TGTGCCAGCCGGGACAGAAAGAACACTGAAGCTTTCTTT.

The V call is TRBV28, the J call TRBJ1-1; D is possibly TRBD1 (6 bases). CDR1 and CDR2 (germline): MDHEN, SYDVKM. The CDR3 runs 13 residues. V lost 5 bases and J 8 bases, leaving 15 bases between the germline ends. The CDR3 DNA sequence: TGTGCCAGCAGTCGGAGTGTTCAGGGGGAAGCTTTCTTT. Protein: CASSRSVQGEAFF.

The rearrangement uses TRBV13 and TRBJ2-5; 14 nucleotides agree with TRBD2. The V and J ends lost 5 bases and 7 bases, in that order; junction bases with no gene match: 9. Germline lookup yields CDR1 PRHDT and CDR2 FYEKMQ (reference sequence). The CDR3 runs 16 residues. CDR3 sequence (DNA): TGTGCCAGCAGCCCCCGACTAGCGGGAGGGCCGGGGACCCAGTACTTC. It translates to CASSPRLAGGPGTQYF.

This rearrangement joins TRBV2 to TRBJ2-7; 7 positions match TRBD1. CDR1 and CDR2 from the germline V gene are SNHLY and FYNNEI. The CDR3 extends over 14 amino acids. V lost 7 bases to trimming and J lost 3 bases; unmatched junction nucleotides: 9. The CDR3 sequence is CASMPTGTGYEQYF. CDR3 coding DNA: TGTGCCAGCATGCCGACAGGGACGGGCTACGAGCAGTACTTC. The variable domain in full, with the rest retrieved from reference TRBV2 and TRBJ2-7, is EPEVTQTPSHQVTQMGQEVILRCVPISNHLYFYWYRQILGQKVEFLVSFYNNEISEKSEIFDDQFSVERPDGSNFTLKIRSTKLEDSAMYFCASMPTGTGYEQYFGPGTRLTVT.

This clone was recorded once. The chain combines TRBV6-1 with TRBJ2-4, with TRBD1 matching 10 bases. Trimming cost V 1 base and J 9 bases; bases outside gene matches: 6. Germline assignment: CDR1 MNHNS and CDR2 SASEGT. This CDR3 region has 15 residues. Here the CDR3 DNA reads TGTGCCAGCAGTGAAGGCTTCCGGACAGGGGGCATTCAGTACTTC. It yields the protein CASSEGFRTGGIQYF.

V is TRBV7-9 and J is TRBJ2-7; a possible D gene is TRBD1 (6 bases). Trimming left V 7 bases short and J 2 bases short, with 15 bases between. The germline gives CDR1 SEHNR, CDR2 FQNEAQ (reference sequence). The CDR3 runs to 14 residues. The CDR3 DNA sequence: TGTGCCAGCACCACGGACAGAACCCCCTACGAGCAGTACTTC. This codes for CASTTDRTPYEQYF.

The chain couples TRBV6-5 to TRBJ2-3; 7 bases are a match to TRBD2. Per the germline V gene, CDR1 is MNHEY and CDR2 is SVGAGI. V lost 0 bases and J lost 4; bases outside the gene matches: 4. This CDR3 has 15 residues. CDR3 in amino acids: CASSYSGGSPDTQYF. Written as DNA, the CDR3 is TGTGCCAGCAGTTACTCGGGCGGGAGTCCAGATACGCAGTATTTT.

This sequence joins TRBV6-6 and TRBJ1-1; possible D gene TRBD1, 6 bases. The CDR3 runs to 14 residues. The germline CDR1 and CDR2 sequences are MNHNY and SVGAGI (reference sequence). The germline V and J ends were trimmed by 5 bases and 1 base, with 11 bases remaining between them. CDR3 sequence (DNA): TGTGCCAGCAGTGGACGGACAGCGAACACTGAAGCTTTCTTT. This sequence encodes CASSGRTANTEAFF.

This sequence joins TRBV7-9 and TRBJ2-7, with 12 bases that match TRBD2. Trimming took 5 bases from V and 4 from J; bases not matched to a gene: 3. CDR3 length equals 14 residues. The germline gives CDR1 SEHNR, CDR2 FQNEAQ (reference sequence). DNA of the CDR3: TGTGCCAGCAGCAAGACTAGCGGGAGTTACGAGCAGTACTTC. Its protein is CASSKTSGSYEQYF. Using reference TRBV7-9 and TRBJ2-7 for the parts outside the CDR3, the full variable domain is DTGVSQNPRHKITKRGQNVTFRCDPISEHNRLYWYRQTLGQGPEFLTYFQNEAQLEKSRLLSDRFSAERPKGSFSTLEIQRTEQGDSAMYLCASSKTSGSYEQYFGPGTRLTVT.

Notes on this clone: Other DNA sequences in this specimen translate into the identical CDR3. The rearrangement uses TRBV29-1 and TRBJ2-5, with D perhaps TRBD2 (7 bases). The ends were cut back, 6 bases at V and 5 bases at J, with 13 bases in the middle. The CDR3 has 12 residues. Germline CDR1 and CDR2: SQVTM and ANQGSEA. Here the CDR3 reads CSVRGGEETQYF. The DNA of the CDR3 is TGCAGCGTGAGGGGGGGAGAGGAGACCCAGTACTTC.

The DNA for the CDR3 is TGTGCCAGCAGTTTAGTACAGGTTAGAAACTATGGCTACACCTTC. Protein product: CASSLVQVRNYGYTF. The chain links TRBV28 to TRBJ1-2; the D gene is possibly TRBD1 (5 bases). This CDR3 is 15 amino acids long. In germline, CDR1 is MDHEN, CDR2 SYDVKM. V was trimmed by 2 bases and J by 2 bases, leaving 12 bases between them.

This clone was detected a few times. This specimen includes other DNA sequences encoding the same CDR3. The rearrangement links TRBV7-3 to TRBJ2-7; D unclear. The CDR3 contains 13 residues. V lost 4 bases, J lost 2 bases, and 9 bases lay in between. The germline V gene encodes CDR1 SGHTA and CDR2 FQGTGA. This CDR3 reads CASSYGPTYEQYF. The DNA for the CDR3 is TGTGCCAGCAGCTATGGGCCGACCTACGAGCAGTACTTC. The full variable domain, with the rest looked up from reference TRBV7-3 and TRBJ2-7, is GAGVSQTPSNKVTEKGKYVELRCDPISGHTALYWYRQSLGQGPEFLIYFQGTGAADDSGLPNDRFFAVRPEGSVSTLKIQRTERGDSAVYLCASSYGPTYEQYFGPGTRLTVT.

The CDR3 bases are TGTGCCAGCAGCTTGGGACTAGCGGGAGGGCCCACTGGGGCCAACGTCCTGACTTTC. Protein: CASSLGLAGGPTGANVLTF. This rearrangement joins TRBV7-8 to TRBJ2-6, with 16 bases fitting TRBD2. Germline V gene lookup returns CDR1 SGHVS and CDR2 FQNEAQ. With V trimmed by 3 bases and J by 2 bases, 4 bases remained unmatched. There are 19 residues in the CDR3. The full variable domain, in which reference TRBV7-8 and TRBJ2-6 provide the parts outside the CDR3, is GAGVSQSPRYKVAKRGQDVALRCDPISGHVSLFWYQQALGQGPEFLTYFQNEAQLDKSGLPSDRFFAERPEGSVSTLKIQRTQQEDSAVYLCASSLGLAGGPTGANVLTFGAGSRLTVL.

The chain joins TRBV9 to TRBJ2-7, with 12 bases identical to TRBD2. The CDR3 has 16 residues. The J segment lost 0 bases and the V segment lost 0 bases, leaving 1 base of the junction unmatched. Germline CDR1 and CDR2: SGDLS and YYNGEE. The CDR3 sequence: CASSVGLAGDSYEQYF. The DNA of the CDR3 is TGTGCCAGCAGCGTAGGACTAGCGGGGGACTCCTACGAGCAGTACTTC.